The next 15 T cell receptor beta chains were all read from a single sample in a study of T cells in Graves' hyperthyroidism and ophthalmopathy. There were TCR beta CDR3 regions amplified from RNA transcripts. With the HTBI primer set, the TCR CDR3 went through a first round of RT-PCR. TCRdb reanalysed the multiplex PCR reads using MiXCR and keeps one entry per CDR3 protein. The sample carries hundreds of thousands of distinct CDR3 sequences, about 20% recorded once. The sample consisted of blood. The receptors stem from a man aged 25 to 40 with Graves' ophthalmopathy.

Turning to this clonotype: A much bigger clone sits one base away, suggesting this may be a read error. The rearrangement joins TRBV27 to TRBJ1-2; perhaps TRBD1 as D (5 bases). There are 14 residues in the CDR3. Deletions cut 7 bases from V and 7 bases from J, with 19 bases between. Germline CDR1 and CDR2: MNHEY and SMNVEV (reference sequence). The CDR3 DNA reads TGTGCCAGCAATACGGCAGGGATCCTCTTTGGCTACACCTTC. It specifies CASNTAGILFGYTF.

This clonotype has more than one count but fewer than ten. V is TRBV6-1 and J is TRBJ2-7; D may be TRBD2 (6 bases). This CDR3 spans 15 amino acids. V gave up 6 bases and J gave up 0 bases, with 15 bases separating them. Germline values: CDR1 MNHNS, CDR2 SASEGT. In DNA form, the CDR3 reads TGTGCCAGCAGCGGGGGACTTCCGAGCTCCTACGAGCAGTACTTC. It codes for CASSGGLPSSYEQYF.

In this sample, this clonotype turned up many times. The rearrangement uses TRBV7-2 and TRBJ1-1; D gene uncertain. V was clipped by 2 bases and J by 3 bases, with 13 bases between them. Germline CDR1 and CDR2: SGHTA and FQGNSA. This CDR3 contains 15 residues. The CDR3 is CASSLSPGWYTEAFF. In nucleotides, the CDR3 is TGTGCCAGCAGCTTATCCCCCGGGTGGTACACTGAAGCTTTCTTT.

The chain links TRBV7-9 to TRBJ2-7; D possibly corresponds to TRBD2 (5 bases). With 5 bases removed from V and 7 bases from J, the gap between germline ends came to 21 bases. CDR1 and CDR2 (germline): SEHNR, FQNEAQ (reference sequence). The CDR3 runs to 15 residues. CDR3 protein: CASSRHGVSSGEQYF. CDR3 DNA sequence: TGTGCCAGCAGCCGCCACGGGGTCTCCTCGGGGGAGCAGTACTTC.

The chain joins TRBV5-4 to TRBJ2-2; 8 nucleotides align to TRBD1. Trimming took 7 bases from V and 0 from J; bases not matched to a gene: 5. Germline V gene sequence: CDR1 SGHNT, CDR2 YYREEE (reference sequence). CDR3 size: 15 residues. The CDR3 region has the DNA TGTGCCAGCCGACGGGGACAGGCGAACACCGGGGAGCTGTTTTTT. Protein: CASRRGQANTGELFF.

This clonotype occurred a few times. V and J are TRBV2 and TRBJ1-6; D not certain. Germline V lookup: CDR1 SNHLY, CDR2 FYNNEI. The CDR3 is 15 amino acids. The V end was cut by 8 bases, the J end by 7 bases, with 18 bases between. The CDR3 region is CASDTSGGRNSPLHF. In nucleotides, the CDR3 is TGTGCCAGCGACACGTCCGGTGGGAGAAATTCACCCCTCCACTTT.

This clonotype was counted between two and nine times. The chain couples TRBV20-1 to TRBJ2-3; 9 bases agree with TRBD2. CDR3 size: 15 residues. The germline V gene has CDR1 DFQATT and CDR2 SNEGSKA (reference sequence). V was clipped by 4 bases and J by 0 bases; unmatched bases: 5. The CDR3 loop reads CSATLAGESTDTQYF. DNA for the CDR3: TGCAGTGCTACCTTAGCGGGAGAAAGCACAGATACGCAGTATTTT.

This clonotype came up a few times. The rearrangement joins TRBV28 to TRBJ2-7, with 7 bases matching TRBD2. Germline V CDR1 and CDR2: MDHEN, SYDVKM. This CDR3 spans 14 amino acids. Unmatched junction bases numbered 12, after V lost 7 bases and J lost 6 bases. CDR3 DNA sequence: TGTGCCAGCATAAGGGAGGGCTTGGTGGGCGAGCAGTACTTC. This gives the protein CASIREGLVGEQYF. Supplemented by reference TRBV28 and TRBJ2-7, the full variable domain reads DVKVTQSSRYLVKRTGEKVFLECVQDMDHENMFWYRQDPGLGLRLIYFSYDVKMKEKGDIPEGYSVSREKKERFSLILESASTNQTSMYLCASIREGLVGEQYFGPGTRLTVT.

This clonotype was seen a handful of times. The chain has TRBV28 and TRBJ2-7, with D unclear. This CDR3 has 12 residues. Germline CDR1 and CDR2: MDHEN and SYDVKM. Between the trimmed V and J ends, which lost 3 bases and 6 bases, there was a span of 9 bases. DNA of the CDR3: TGTGCCAGCAGTTTCCCGGACCCCGAGCAGTACTTC. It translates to CASSFPDPEQYF.

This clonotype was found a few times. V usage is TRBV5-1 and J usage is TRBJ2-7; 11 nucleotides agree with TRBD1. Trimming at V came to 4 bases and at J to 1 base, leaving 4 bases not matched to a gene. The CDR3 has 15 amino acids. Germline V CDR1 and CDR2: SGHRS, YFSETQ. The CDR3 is CASSRGQGESYEQYF. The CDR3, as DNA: TGCGCCAGCAGCAGGGGACAGGGGGAATCCTACGAGCAGTACTTC.

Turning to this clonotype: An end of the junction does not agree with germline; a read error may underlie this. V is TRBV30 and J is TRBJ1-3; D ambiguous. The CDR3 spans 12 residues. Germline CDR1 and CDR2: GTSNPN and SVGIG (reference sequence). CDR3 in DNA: TGTGCCTGGAGGCTCTCTGGAAGCACCATATATTTT. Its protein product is CAWRLSGSTIYF.

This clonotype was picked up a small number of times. Here the CDR3 DNA reads TGTGCCAGCAGTGAACCAGCCGGGACTAGGGTCTACGAGCAGTACTTC. This gives the protein CASSEPAGTRVYEQYF. The chain has TRBV6-1 and TRBJ2-7; TRBD2 matches at 8 bases. V shed 2 bases, J shed 3 bases, and the junction held 9 bases outside the gene matches. The CDR3 consists of 16 residues. The V gene's germline CDR1 is MNHNS and CDR2 SASEGT.

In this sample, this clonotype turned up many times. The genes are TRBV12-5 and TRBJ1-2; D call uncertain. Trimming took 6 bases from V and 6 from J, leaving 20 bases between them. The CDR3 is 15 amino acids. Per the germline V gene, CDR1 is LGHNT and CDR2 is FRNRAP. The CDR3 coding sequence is TGTGCTAGTGGCTGGCTGGGAACTAAACCGGATGGCTACACCTTC. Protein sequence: CASGWLGTKPDGYTF.

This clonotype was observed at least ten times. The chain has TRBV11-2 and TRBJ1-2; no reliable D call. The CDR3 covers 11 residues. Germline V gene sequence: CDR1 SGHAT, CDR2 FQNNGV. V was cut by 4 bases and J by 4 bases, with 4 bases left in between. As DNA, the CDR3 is TGTGCCAGCAGCTCCGCCTATGGCTACACCTTC. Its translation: CASSSAYGYTF.

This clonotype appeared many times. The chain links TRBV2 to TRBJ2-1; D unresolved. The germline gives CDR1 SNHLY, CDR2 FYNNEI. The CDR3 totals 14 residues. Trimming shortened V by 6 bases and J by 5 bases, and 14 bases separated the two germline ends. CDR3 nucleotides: TGTGCCAGCAGCGTCGGACGTGGGAACAATGAGCAGTTCTTC. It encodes CASSVGRGNNEQFF.